The 32 T cell receptor beta chains below come from one sample, sequenced in a study of cytotoxic CD8 clonotypes in ibrutinib-treated CLL. Sequencing was performed with immunoSEQ multiplex PCR; in TCRdb, only in-frame clones are kept and a portion is missing. The data show fewer than 25,000 clones, approximately 81% seen once. The specimen comprised PBMCs, sampled before ibrutinib treatment. The receptors were gathered from a human donor with chronic lymphocytic leukemia.

The chain uses TRBV19 and TRBJ2-1; D may match TRBD1 or TRBD2 (6 bases each). Germline values: CDR1 LNHDA, CDR2 SQIVND (reference sequence). The CDR3 extends over 15 amino acids. V was cut by 0 bases and J by 2 bases, with 8 bases left in between. CDR3 amino acids: CASSIEGGPYNEQFF. The CDR3 coding sequence is TGTGCCAGTAGTATAGAGGGGGGCCCCTACAATGAGCAGTTCTTC.

Only a few counts were recorded for this clone. The chain links TRBV4-2 to TRBJ2-7, with D perhaps assigned TRBD1 or TRBD2 (5 bases each). Germline values: CDR1 LGHNA, CDR2 YNFKEQ. The CDR3 extends over 16 amino acids. V was shortened by 5 bases and J by 1 base, with 18 bases between the two germline ends. CDR3 region: CASSEAAGDSSYEQYF. The CDR3 nucleotides read TGTGCCAGCAGCGAAGCGGCCGGAGACAGTTCCTACGAGCAGTACTTC.

The chain combines TRBV14 with TRBJ1-1; tentatively, D is TRBD1 (5 bases). Germline V gives CDR1 SGHDN, CDR2 FVKESK. V shed 4 bases and J shed 5 bases, with 14 bases lying between them. The CDR3 runs 14 residues. The CDR3 loop reads CASSPRGGKTEAFF. The CDR3 DNA reads TGTGCCAGCAGCCCCCGGGGGGGGAAGACTGAAGCTTTCTTT.

The chain couples TRBV5-6 to TRBJ2-1; TRBD1 matches 10 bases. CDR1 is SGHDT, CDR2 YYEEEE, per germline. V lost 1 base and J lost 4; bases outside the gene matches: 14. The CDR3 consists of 19 residues. CDR3 in amino acids: CASSLRFLGGTGAYNEQFF. The CDR3 nucleotides are TGTGCCAGCAGCTTGAGGTTTCTTGGCGGGACAGGGGCTTACAATGAGCAGTTCTTC.

V is TRBV25-1 and J is TRBJ1-1; 8 bases align to TRBD1. The CDR3 runs to 15 residues. The V segment lost 4 bases and the J segment 4 bases; nucleotides outside the gene matches: 8. Germline V gene sequence: CDR1 MGHDK, CDR2 SYGVNS. CDR3 amino acids: CASSGRDRSFTEAFF. CDR3 coding DNA: TGTGCCAGCAGTGGGCGGGACAGGTCATTCACTGAAGCTTTCTTT. The full variable domain, completed using reference TRBV25-1 and TRBJ1-1, is EADIYQTPRYLVIGTGKKITLECSQTMGHDKMYWYQQDPGMELHLIHYSYGVNSTEKGDLSSESTVSRIRTEHFPLTLESARPSHTSQYLCASSGRDRSFTEAFFGQGTRLTVV.

The V call is TRBV9, the J call TRBJ2-5; 8 nucleotides align to TRBD2. Germline CDR1 and CDR2: SGDLS and YYNGEE. J gave up 0 bases and V 4 bases, and 5 bases lay outside the gene matches. The CDR3 consists of 15 residues. CDR3 nucleotide sequence: TGTGCCAGCAGCCCCCTAGCGGGCTACCAAGAGACCCAGTACTTC. It yields the protein CASSPLAGYQETQYF.

This sequence joins TRBV11-2 and TRBJ2-2; a weak D match, TRBD1 (5 bases). Trimming shortened V by 1 base and J by 6 bases, and 12 bases separated the two germline ends. Per the germline V gene, CDR1 is SGHAT and CDR2 is FQNNGV. This CDR3 spans 15 amino acids. CDR3 protein: CASSLAQGWAGELFF. The CDR3 region has the DNA TGTGCCAGCAGCTTAGCCCAGGGATGGGCCGGGGAGCTGTTTTTT.

The V and J genes are TRBV18 and TRBJ2-7, with 7 bases lining up with TRBD1. The germline V gene has CDR1 KGHSH and CDR2 LQKENI. The CDR3 consists of 15 residues. After removal of 4 bases from V and 1 base from J, the junction contained 7 bases not matched to a gene. The CDR3 loop is CASSLTGQRSYEQYF. For the CDR3, the DNA is TGTGCCAGCTCACTAACGGGACAGCGATCCTACGAGCAGTACTTC.

The V call is TRBV5-8, the J call TRBJ2-7, with D unresolved. Germline lookup yields CDR1 SGHTS and CDR2 YDEGEE. Between the trimmed V and J ends, which lost 2 bases and 7 bases, there was a span of 25 bases. The CDR3 contains 17 residues. The CDR3 DNA reads TGTGCCAGCAGCTTCCCGCTGCCCCACCCCTACTACTGGGAGCAGTACTTC. Encoded protein: CASSFPLPHPYYWEQYF.

This chain uses TRBV6-1 with TRBJ1-5; possible D gene TRBD1, 5 bases. This CDR3 region has 17 residues. Trimming removed 2 bases from V and 1 base from J, with 15 bases in between. Germline lookup yields CDR1 MNHNS and CDR2 SASEGT. This CDR3 reads CASSELGVRVSNQPQHF. DNA of the CDR3: TGTGCCAGCAGTGAACTGGGGGTGAGAGTGAGCAATCAGCCCCAGCATTTT.

The V call is TRBV15, the J call TRBJ2-1, with 15 bases lining up with TRBD2. V was pared by 3 bases and J by 7 bases, with 4 bases of the junction left unmatched. CDR3 length: 16 amino acids. Germline assignment: CDR1 LNHNV and CDR2 YYDKDF (reference sequence). The DNA of the CDR3 is TGTGCCACCAGCAGGGGACTAGCGGGAGGAATAAATGAGCAGTTCTTC. Its protein is CATSRGLAGGINEQFF.

The rearrangement joins TRBV11-2 to TRBJ2-7, with 7 positions matching TRBD2. The CDR3 totals 17 residues. J was trimmed by 2 bases and V by 0 bases; bases with no gene match: 10. Germline CDR1 and CDR2: SGHAT and FQNNGV. This CDR3 is CASSLEGLPGPTYEQYF. DNA of the CDR3: TGTGCCAGCAGCTTAGAGGGACTACCGGGACCAACCTACGAGCAGTACTTC. Full variable domain (outside the CDR3, taken from reference TRBV11-2 and TRBJ2-7): EAGVAQSPRYKIIEKRQSVAFWCNPISGHATLYWYQQILGQGPKLLIQFQNNGVVDDSQLPKDRFSAERLKGVDSTLKIQPAKLEDSAVYLCASSLEGLPGPTYEQYFGPGTRLTVT.

The chain is built from TRBV11-2 and TRBJ2-2; 14 bases are a match to TRBD2. Germline V gives CDR1 SGHAT, CDR2 FQNNGV. V lost 5 bases, J lost 6 bases, and 5 bases stayed unmatched. CDR3 length: 16 amino acids. CDR3 in DNA: TGTGCCAGCAGCCCGACTAGCGGGAGGGCCTCCGGGGAGCTGTTTTTT. This translates into CASSPTSGRASGELFF.

This clone was seen more than once but under ten times. The V call is TRBV19, the J call TRBJ1-2; no clear D. Germline values: CDR1 LNHDA, CDR2 SQIVND (reference sequence). The CDR3 contains 13 residues. V lost 5 bases and J 4 bases, leaving 11 bases between the germline ends. The CDR3 reads CASSEASGYGYTF. The CDR3 DNA is TGTGCCAGTAGTGAGGCTTCTGGCTATGGCTACACCTTC.

This clone was counted between two and nine times. The chain couples TRBV28 to TRBJ1-2, with a weak D call TRBD1 (5 bases). CDR1 and CDR2 (germline): MDHEN, SYDVKM. CDR3 length: 10 amino acids. V dropped 11 bases and J dropped 7 bases, with 11 bases sitting between them. CDR3 sequence (DNA): TGTGCCGCGCTCCAGGGTGGCTACACCTTC. Residues: CAALQGGYTF.

The genes are TRBV16 and TRBJ1-3; D gene uncertain. Germline-derived CDR1 and CDR2 are KGHSY and FQNENV. V gave up 3 bases and J gave up 1 base, with 10 bases separating them. The length of the CDR3 is 15 residues. CDR3 nucleotide sequence: TGTGCCAGCAGCCAGCGTAAGGGATCTGGAAACACCATATATTTT. It encodes CASSQRKGSGNTIYF.

Only a few counts were recorded for this clone. The rearrangement links TRBV10-3 to TRBJ2-1, with TRBD2 identical over 9 bases. Germline CDR1 is ENHRY and CDR2 is SYGVKD. V lost 8 bases and J lost 9; bases outside the gene matches: 14. The CDR3 consists of 15 residues. This CDR3 is CAIQEELAGYFEQFF. In DNA form, the CDR3 reads TGTGCCATCCAGGAGGAACTAGCGGGTTACTTTGAGCAGTTCTTC.

The gene calls are TRBV28 and TRBJ2-2; 10 bases line up with TRBD2. Germline V gene sequence: CDR1 MDHEN, CDR2 SYDVKM. The CDR3 has 16 amino acids. The trim removed 5 bases at V and 6 bases at J, leaving 9 bases unmatched. The CDR3 protein is CASSRLAGVIPGELFF. The CDR3 nucleotides read TGTGCCAGCAGTCGGCTAGCGGGAGTCATCCCCGGGGAGCTGTTTTTT.

V gene TRBV2 combines with J gene TRBJ2-5, with 9 positions matching TRBD2. CDR3 length: 15 amino acids. Germline V gene lookup returns CDR1 SNHLY and CDR2 FYNNEI. J gave up 1 base and V 4 bases, and 4 bases lay outside the gene matches. CDR3 loop: CASSVVAGAQETQYF. CDR3 DNA: TGTGCCAGCAGTGTAGTAGCGGGAGCCCAAGAGACCCAGTACTTC.

This clone showed up just a few times. This chain uses TRBV2 with TRBJ1-2, with D unresolved. Per germline, CDR1 SNHLY and CDR2 FYNNEI. Trimming took off 7 bases at V and 8 bases at J, with 14 bases between the two ends. The CDR3 loop spans 12 amino acids. CDR3 sequence (DNA): TGTGCCAGCACCCCCGAACGGCGAGGCTACACCTTC. This gives the protein CASTPERRGYTF.

This clone came up once. The chain has TRBV6-5 and TRBJ2-7, with TRBD1 identical over 7 bases. CDR3 length: 16 amino acids. The V gene end was trimmed by 0 bases and the J gene end by 6 bases; junction bases not matched to a gene: 11. CDR1 is MNHEY, CDR2 SVGAGI, per germline. The CDR3 DNA reads TGTGCCAGCAGTTACTCGGACACAGGGGCTTTCGGCGAGCAGTACTTC. Protein sequence: CASSYSDTGAFGEQYF.

The chain is built from TRBV27 and TRBJ2-7, with 8 bases lining up with TRBD2. V shed 4 bases and J 5 bases; nucleotides not matched to a gene: 10. Germline CDR1 and CDR2: MNHEY and SMNVEV (reference sequence). The CDR3 covers 15 residues. In nucleotides, the CDR3 is TGTGCCAGCAGTTCTCCGGGACTAGGAATCCACGAGCAGTACTTC. Amino acid sequence: CASSSPGLGIHEQYF.

The chain combines TRBV4-2 with TRBJ2-2, with D unresolved. Germline CDR1 and CDR2: LGHNA and YNFKEQ. The CDR3 has 18 amino acids. The germline V and J ends were trimmed by 5 bases and 0 bases, with 19 bases remaining between them. DNA of the CDR3: TGTGCCAGCAGCAGTCATGTCTCGCACGCCCCGAACACCGGGGAGCTGTTTTTT. Translated: CASSSHVSHAPNTGELFF.

This clone has only one observation. V gene TRBV15 combines with J gene TRBJ2-3; TRBD1 or TRBD2 may be the D gene (5 bases each). The CDR3 runs to 13 residues. CDR1 and CDR2 from the germline V gene are LNHNV and YYDKDF (reference sequence). V lost 1 base to trimming and J lost 5 bases, with 7 bases between them. CDR3: CATSRGGEDTQYF. In DNA, the CDR3 is TGTGCCACCAGCAGAGGAGGGGAAGATACGCAGTATTTT.

The chain combines TRBV18 with TRBJ2-1; 9 bases are a match to TRBD2. CDR3 size: 15 residues. J gave up 9 bases and V 6 bases, and 12 bases lay outside the gene matches. Per the germline V gene, CDR1 is KGHSH and CDR2 is LQKENI. CDR3 DNA sequence: TGTGCCAGCTCCACCGTAGCGGGAGAAGGTCTTGAGCAGTTCTTC. Amino acid sequence: CASSTVAGEGLEQFF.

This clone was counted a few times. In DNA form, the CDR3 reads TGTGCCAGTAGTATCCAATCCTCCTACAATGAGCAGTTCTTC. Its translation: CASSIQSSYNEQFF. The chain uses TRBV19 and TRBJ2-1, with D unresolved. The V end was cut by 3 bases, the J end by 0 bases, with 6 bases between. The CDR3 loop spans 14 amino acids. CDR1 is LNHDA and CDR2 is SQIVND in the germline V gene (reference sequence).

The gene calls are TRBV4-2 and TRBJ2-3; D not certain. The CDR3 is 13 amino acids. Per the germline V gene, CDR1 is LGHNA and CDR2 is YNFKEQ. V lost 2 bases to trimming and J lost 6 bases, with 9 bases between them. This CDR3 reads CASSQRSGDTQYF. CDR3 coding DNA: TGTGCCAGCAGCCAAAGGTCTGGGGATACGCAGTATTTT.

The chain joins TRBV29-1 to TRBJ2-3; 7 bases fit TRBD1. Germline CDR1 is SQVTM and CDR2 is ANQGSEA. CDR3 length equals 12 residues. The trim removed 7 bases at V and 0 bases at J, leaving 1 base unmatched. DNA for the CDR3: TGCAGCGGACAGGGTAGCACAGATACGCAGTATTTT. Residues: CSGQGSTDTQYF.

The CDR3 coding sequence is TGTGCCAGCAGTGAAGGGACAGTTAGCACAGATACGCAGTATTTT. It translates to CASSEGTVSTDTQYF. This sequence joins TRBV6-1 and TRBJ2-3; tentative D call: TRBD1 (6 bases). Trimming removed 1 base from V and 0 bases from J, with 8 bases in between. Germline CDR1 MNHNS, CDR2 SASEGT. There are 15 residues in the CDR3.

The gene calls are TRBV11-2 and TRBJ2-1; D may be TRBD1 (6 bases). The ends were cut back, 5 bases at V and 4 bases at J, with 15 bases in the middle. This CDR3 region has 15 residues. CDR1 is SGHAT, CDR2 FQNNGV, per germline. CDR3 residues: CASSTRTDTYNEQFF. CDR3 coding DNA: TGTGCCAGCAGCACGAGGACAGACACGTACAATGAGCAGTTCTTC. Full variable domain (missing parts from reference TRBV11-2 and TRBJ2-1): EAGVAQSPRYKIIEKRQSVAFWCNPISGHATLYWYQQILGQGPKLLIQFQNNGVVDDSQLPKDRFSAERLKGVDSTLKIQPAKLEDSAVYLCASSTRTDTYNEQFFGPGTRLTVL.

This chain connects TRBV11-2 to TRBJ2-7; TRBD2 matches at 7 bases. The CDR3 covers 16 residues. Looked up from germline, CDR1 is SGHAT and CDR2 is FQNNGV. V lost 5 bases, J lost 7 bases, and 17 bases stayed unmatched. In nucleotides, the CDR3 is TGTGCCAGCAGCCCCTATCTCGGCAGCGGGATTGGAGAGCAGTACTTC. This translates into CASSPYLGSGIGEQYF. Filled out from reference TRBV11-2 and TRBJ2-7, the complete variable domain reads EAGVAQSPRYKIIEKRQSVAFWCNPISGHATLYWYQQILGQGPKLLIQFQNNGVVDDSQLPKDRFSAERLKGVDSTLKIQPAKLEDSAVYLCASSPYLGSGIGEQYFGPGTRLTVT.

The rearrangement joins TRBV11-1 to TRBJ1-5, with D perhaps matching TRBD1 (5 bases). Germline V gene data show CDR1 as SGHAT and CDR2 as FQDESV (reference sequence). The CDR3 contains 15 residues. The V end lost 3 bases, the J end lost 3 bases, and 12 bases lay between the germline ends. This CDR3 reads CASSFSDSFNQPQHF. DNA for the CDR3: TGTGCCAGCAGCTTTAGCGACAGCTTCAATCAGCCCCAGCATTTT.